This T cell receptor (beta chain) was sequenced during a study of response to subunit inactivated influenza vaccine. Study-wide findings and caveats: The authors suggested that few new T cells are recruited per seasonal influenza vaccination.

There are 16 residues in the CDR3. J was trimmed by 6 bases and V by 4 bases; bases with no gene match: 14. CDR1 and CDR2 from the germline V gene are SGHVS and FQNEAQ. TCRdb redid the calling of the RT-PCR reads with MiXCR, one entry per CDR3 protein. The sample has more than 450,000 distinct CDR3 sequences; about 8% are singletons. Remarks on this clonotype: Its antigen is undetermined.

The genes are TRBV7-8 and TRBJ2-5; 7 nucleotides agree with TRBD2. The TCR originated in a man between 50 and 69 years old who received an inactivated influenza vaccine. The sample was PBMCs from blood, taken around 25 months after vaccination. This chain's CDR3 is CASSSSWTRKEKTQYF. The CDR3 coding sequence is TGTGCCAGCAGCTCTTCCTGGACTAGAAAAGAAAAGACCCAGTACTTC.